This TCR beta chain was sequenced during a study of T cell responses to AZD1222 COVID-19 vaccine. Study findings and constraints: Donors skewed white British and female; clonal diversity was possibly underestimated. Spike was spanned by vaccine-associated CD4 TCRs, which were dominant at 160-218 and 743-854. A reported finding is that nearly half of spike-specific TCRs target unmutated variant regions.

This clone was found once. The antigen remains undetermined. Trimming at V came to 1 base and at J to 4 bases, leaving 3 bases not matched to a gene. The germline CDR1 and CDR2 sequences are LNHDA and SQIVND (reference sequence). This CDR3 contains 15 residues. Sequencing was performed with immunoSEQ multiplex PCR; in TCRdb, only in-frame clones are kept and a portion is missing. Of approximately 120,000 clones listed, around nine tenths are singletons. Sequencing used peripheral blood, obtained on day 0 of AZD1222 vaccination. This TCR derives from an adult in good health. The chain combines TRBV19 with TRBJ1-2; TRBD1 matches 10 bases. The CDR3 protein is CASSIGTGGSYGYTF. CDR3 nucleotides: TGTGCCAGTAGTATAGGGACAGGGGGTAGCTATGGCTACACCTTC.